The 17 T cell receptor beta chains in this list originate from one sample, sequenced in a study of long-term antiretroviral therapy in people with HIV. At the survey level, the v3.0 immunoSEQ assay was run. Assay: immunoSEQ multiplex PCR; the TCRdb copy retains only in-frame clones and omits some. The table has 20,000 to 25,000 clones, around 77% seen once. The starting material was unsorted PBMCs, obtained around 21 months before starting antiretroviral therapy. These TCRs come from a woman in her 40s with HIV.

The CDR3 spells CASSLGTSSGNTIYF. The CDR3 DNA is TGTGCCAGCAGCCTCGGAACATCCTCTGGAAACACCATATATTTT. The V and J genes are TRBV9 and TRBJ1-3; D uncertain. There are 15 residues in the CDR3. The germline CDR1 and CDR2 sequences are SGDLS and YYNGEE. V lost 4 bases to trimming and J lost 0 bases, with 11 bases between them.

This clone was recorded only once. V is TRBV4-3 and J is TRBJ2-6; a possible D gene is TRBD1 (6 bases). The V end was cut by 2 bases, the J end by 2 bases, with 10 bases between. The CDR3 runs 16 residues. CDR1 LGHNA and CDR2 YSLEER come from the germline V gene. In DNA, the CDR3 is TGCGCCAGCAGCCAAAATCCAGGGGCTGGGGCCAACGTCCTGACTTTC. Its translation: CASSQNPGAGANVLTF.

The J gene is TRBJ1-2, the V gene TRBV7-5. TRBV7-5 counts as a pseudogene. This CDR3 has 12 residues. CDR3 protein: CARSSKNYGYTF. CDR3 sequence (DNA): TGTGCCAGAAGCTCCAAGAACTATGGCTACACCTTC.

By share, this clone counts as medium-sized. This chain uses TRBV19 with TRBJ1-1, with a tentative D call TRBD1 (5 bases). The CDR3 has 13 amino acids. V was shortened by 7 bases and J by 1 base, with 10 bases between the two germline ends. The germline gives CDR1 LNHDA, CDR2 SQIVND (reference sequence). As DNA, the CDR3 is TGTGCCAGTAAGGTAGGACAGAACACTGAAGCTTTCTTT. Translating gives CASKVGQNTEAFF.

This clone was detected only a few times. The CDR3 sequence: CASRMNRVTYEQYF. The DNA of the CDR3 is TGTGCCAGCAGAATGAACAGGGTTACCTACGAGCAGTACTTC. This chain links TRBV2 with TRBJ2-7; tentative D call: TRBD1 (6 bases). The CDR3 is 14 residues long. CDR1 SNHLY and CDR2 FYNNEI come from the germline V gene. Trimming stripped 6 bases from V and 2 bases from J, with 14 bases between.

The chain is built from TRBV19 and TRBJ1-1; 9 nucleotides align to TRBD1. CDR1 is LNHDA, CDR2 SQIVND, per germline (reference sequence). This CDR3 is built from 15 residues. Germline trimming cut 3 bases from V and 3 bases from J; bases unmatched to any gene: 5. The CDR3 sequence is CASSIIRTGDTEAFF. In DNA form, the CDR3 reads TGTGCCAGTAGTATTATCCGGACAGGGGACACTGAAGCTTTCTTT.

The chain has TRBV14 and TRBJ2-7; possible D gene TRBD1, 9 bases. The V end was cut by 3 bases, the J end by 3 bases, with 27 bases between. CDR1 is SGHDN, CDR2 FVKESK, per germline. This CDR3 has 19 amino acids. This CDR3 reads CASSQPTGGRAGGHYEQYF. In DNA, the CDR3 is TGTGCCAGCAGCCAGCCGACAGGGGGGCGGGCGGGAGGCCACTACGAGCAGTACTTC.

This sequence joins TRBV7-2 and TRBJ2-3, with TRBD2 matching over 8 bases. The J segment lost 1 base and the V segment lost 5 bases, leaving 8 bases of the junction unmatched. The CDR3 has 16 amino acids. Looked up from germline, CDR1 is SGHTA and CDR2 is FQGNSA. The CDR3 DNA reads TGTGCCAGCAGCCCCCGGGGGGGAGGAGGCACAGATACGCAGTATTTT. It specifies CASSPRGGGGTDTQYF.

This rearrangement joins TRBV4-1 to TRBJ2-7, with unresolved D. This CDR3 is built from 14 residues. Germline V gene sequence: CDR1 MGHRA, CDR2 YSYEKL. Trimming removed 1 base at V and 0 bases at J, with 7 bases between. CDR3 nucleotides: TGCGCCAGCAGCCAAGCACTGAGCTCCTACGAGCAGTACTTC. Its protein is CASSQALSSYEQYF.

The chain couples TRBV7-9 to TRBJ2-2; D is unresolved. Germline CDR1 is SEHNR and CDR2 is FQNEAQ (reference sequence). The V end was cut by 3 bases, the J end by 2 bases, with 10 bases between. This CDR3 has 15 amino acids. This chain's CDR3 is CASSFWIGNTGELFF. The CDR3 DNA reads TGTGCCAGCAGCTTCTGGATAGGTAACACCGGGGAGCTGTTTTTT.

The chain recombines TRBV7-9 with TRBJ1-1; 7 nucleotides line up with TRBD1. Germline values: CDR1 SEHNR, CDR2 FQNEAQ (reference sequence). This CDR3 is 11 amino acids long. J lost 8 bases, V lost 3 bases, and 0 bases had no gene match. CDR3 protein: CASSLTGEAFF. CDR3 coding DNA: TGTGCCAGCAGCTTGACAGGGGAAGCTTTCTTT.

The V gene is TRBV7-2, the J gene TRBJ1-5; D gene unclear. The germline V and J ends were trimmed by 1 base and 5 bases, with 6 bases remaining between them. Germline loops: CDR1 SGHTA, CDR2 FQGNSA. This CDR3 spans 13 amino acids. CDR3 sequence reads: CASSLGGYQPQHF. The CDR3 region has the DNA TGTGCCAGCAGCTTAGGCGGATATCAGCCCCAGCATTTT.

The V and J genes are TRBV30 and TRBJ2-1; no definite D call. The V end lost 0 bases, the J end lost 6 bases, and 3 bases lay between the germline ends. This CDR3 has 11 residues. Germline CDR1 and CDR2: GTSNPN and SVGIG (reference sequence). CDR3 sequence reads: CAWSVLNEQFF. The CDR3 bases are TGTGCCTGGAGTGTTCTCAATGAGCAGTTCTTC. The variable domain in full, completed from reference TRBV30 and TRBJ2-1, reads SQTIHQWPATLVQPVGSPLSLECTVEGTSNPNLYWYRQAAGRGLQLLFYSVGIGQISSEVPQNLSASRPQDRQFILSSKKLLLSDSGFYLCAWSVLNEQFFGPGTRLTVL.

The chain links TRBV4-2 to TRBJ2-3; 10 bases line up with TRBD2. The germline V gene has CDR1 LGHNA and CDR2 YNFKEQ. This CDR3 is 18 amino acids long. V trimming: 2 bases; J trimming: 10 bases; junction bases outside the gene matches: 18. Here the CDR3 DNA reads TGTGCCAGCAGCCAACAAGCCTGGTCTAGCGGGGGCCACGGTGCGCAGTATTTT. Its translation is CASSQQAWSSGGHGAQYF.

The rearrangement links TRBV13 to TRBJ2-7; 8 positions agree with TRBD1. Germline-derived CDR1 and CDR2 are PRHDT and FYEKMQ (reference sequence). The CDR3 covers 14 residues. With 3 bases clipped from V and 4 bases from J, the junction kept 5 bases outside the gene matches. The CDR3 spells CASSLAGGVYEQYF. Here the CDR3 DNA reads TGTGCCAGCAGCTTGGCAGGGGGCGTGTACGAGCAGTACTTC.

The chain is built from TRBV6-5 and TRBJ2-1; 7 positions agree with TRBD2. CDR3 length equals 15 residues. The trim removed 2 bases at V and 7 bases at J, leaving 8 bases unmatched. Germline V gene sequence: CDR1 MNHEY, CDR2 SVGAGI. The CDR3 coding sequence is TGTGCCAGCAGTTACAAGGGCGGGAGTATTAATGAGCAGTTCTTC. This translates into CASSYKGGSINEQFF.

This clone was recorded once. The CDR3 DNA follows: TGCGCCACCTCGCCGGATACAGAATCTTACACCGGGGAGCTGTTTTTT. Translating it yields CATSPDTESYTGELFF. This sequence joins TRBV4-3 and TRBJ2-2; D ambiguous. From germline, CDR1 is LGHNA and CDR2 YSLEER. Trimming shortened V by 10 bases and J by 3 bases, and 21 bases separated the two germline ends. The CDR3 is 16 residues long.